This T cell receptor beta chain derives from a study of T cells expressing NK-cell markers. As for the study in general: In sorted CD3+CD56+NKG2C+, CD3+CD56+NKG2C- and CD3+CD56-NKG2C+ T cells, TCR beta repertoires were obtained. Regarding the study as a whole: There remained a lack of clarity about HCMV specificity of expanded NKG2C+ T cell clones. A handful of donors showed these clonotypes also leading the CD3+CD56-NKG2C+ fraction.

This CDR3 is 15 amino acids long. From germline, CDR1 is DFQATT and CDR2 SNEGSKA (reference sequence). Of note for this clonotype: Its antigen is still unknown.

cDNA encoding TCR beta was synthesized via 5'RACE template switching incorporating UMIs. TCRdb reprocessed the 5' RACE reads and keeps a single row for each CDR3 protein, giving no DNA. The repertoire shows about 390,000 distinct CDR3 sequences; the top ten hold about 10%. The chain couples TRBV20-1 to TRBJ2-7; TCRdb's D call, TRBD2, is unchecked because there is no DNA. The source material was blood T cells: a sorted CD56 or NKG2C T cell subset, CD4+ or CD8+ T cells, or bulk PBMC T cells (not recorded which). This receptor was identified in a woman aged 45-65 years in good health. CDR3 in amino acids: CSARAFGRYSYEQYF.